The 28 T cell receptor beta chains below all came from one sample that was sequenced in a study of blood T cell repertoires in COVID-19. The data were produced by immunoSEQ multiplex PCR, yet TCRdb's version contains in-frame clones alone and is incomplete. The sample records 150,000 to 200,000 clones, more than 75% being singletons. Sequencing was carried out using peripheral blood. These receptors originate from a human donor in a cohort sampled during active COVID-19.

The chain is built from TRBV7-2 and TRBJ2-7; 8 bases line up with TRBD1. The CDR3 length is 15 residues. Germline values: CDR1 SGHTA, CDR2 FQGNSA. V lost 4 bases and J lost 3; bases outside the gene matches: 8. The CDR3 is CASSSGTGLIYEQYF. CDR3 in DNA: TGTGCCAGCAGCTCTGGGACAGGCTTAATCTACGAGCAGTACTTC.

The chain has TRBV5-1 and TRBJ2-2; D is ambiguous. Trimming shortened V by 0 bases and J by 0 bases, and 9 bases separated the two germline ends. This CDR3 is 16 amino acids long. Germline V gene sequence: CDR1 SGHRS, CDR2 YFSETQ. The CDR3 reads CASSLDGGSNTGELFF. In DNA, the CDR3 is TGCGCCAGCAGCTTGGATGGCGGCTCGAACACCGGGGAGCTGTTTTTT. Drawing the rest from reference TRBV5-1 and TRBJ2-2, the complete variable domain is KAGVTQTPRYLIKTRGQQVTLSCSPISGHRSVSWYQQTPGQGLQFLFEYFSETQRNKGNFPGRFSGRQFSNSRSEMNVSTLELGDSALYLCASSLDGGSNTGELFFGEGSRLTVL.

The chain carries TRBV29-1 and TRBJ2-1, with 8 bases that match TRBD2. Germline V gene lookup returns CDR1 SQVTM and CDR2 ANQGSEA. CDR3 size: 13 residues. Trimming cost V 6 bases and J 8 bases; bases outside gene matches: 9. The CDR3 DNA reads TGCAGCGTCAAGCGGGAGCCACGGGATGAGCAGTTCTTC. It specifies CSVKREPRDEQFF.

The rearrangement links TRBV15 to TRBJ2-3, with a possible D match to TRBD1 (5 bases). The V gene lost 1 base and the J gene lost 2 bases, with 13 bases spanning the gap. The germline gives CDR1 LNHNV, CDR2 YYDKDF (reference sequence). CDR3 size: 16 residues. The CDR3 coding sequence is TGTGCCACCAGCAGAGGCAGGGCCTCCTACACAGATACGCAGTATTTT. Translated, it gives CATSRGRASYTDTQYF.

V usage is TRBV3-1 (or the pseudogene TRBV3-2) and J usage is TRBJ1-2; 9 nucleotides agree with TRBD1. The CDR3 contains 14 residues. Germline V gene lookup returns CDR1 LGHDT and CDR2 YNNKEL (reference sequence). Trimming took 3 bases from V and 8 from J; bases not matched to a gene: 7. The CDR3 here is CASSQGQGSGGYTF. The CDR3 coding sequence is TGTGCCAGCAGCCAGGGACAGGGTTCGGGCGGCTACACCTTC.

V gene TRBV4-2 combines with J gene TRBJ2-5, with D unresolved. CDR1 is LGHNA and CDR2 is YNFKEQ in the germline V gene. V was clipped by 0 bases and J by 3 bases, with 8 bases between them. This CDR3 spans 14 amino acids. CDR3 sequence reads: CASSQEGQKETQYF. The CDR3 DNA reads TGTGCCAGCAGCCAAGAGGGCCAGAAAGAGACCCAGTACTTC.

The rearrangement links TRBV19 to TRBJ1-3; D gene unclear. CDR3 length: 15 amino acids. Germline-derived CDR1 and CDR2 are LNHDA and SQIVND (reference sequence). V lost 1 base and J lost 0, with 7 bases in between. CDR3 bases: TGTGCCAGTAGTATAGGGCAGGCCTCTGGAAACACCATATATTTT. This encodes CASSIGQASGNTIYF.

The V call is TRBV5-1, the J call TRBJ1-4; the D gene is possibly TRBD1 (5 bases). Germline V lookup: CDR1 SGHRS, CDR2 YFSETQ. This CDR3 has 15 amino acids. Trimming took 4 bases from V and 2 from J, leaving 12 bases between them. The CDR3 protein is CASSRGTATNEKLFF. The CDR3 DNA reads TGCGCCAGCAGCCGCGGGACGGCTACTAATGAAAAACTGTTTTTT.

V gene TRBV3-1 (or the pseudogene TRBV3-2) combines with J gene TRBJ1-1; 9 bases agree with TRBD1. This CDR3 has 15 residues. Germline loops: CDR1 LGHDT, CDR2 YNNKEL (reference sequence). V lost 4 bases and J lost 9; bases outside the gene matches: 12. CDR3 DNA: TGTGCCAGCAGCCCTCAAGGGGGACAGGGAAACCAAGCTTTCTTT. It translates to CASSPQGGQGNQAFF.

In this sample, this clone turned up once. This chain links TRBV5-1 with TRBJ2-3; TRBD2 matches 10 bases. The CDR3 consists of 15 residues. The trim removed 4 bases at V and 0 bases at J, leaving 2 bases unmatched. Looked up from germline, CDR1 is SGHRS and CDR2 is YFSETQ. The CDR3 DNA follows: TGCGCCAGCAGCCTTAGCGGGGGGAGCACAGATACGCAGTATTTT. Its translation: CASSLSGGSTDTQYF.

The chain carries TRBV3-1 (or the pseudogene TRBV3-2) and TRBJ2-4; D possibly corresponds to TRBD2 (6 bases). The CDR3 is 15 amino acids. In germline, CDR1 is LGHDT, CDR2 YNNKEL (reference sequence). Trimming pared 2 bases from V and 6 bases from J, leaving 14 bases between. CDR3 in DNA: TGTGCCAGCAGCCAATTGGGAGGATCTGGAAACATTCAGTACTTC. Protein sequence: CASSQLGGSGNIQYF.

CDR3 in DNA: TGCGCCAGCAGCTTGAGCGGGATGAAAGCAACAGATACGCAGTATTTT. This codes for CASSLSGMKATDTQYF. V is TRBV5-1 and J is TRBJ2-3, with 7 nucleotides matching TRBD2. CDR1 SGHRS and CDR2 YFSETQ come from the germline V gene. The CDR3 length is 16 residues. The trim removed 1 base at V and 3 bases at J, leaving 8 bases unmatched.

This chain links TRBV19 with TRBJ1-6; D not certain. V dropped 1 base and J dropped 7 bases, with 14 bases sitting between them. CDR1 is LNHDA, CDR2 SQIVND, per germline (reference sequence). The length of the CDR3 is 16 residues. The chain's CDR3 is CASSIVPGNINSPLHF. The CDR3 DNA reads as TGTGCCAGTAGTATAGTCCCGGGAAATATCAATTCACCCCTCCACTTT. The full variable domain, in which reference TRBV19 and TRBJ1-6 provide the parts outside the CDR3, is DGGITQSPKYLFRKEGQNVTLSCEQNLNHDAMYWYRQDPGQGLRLIYYSQIVNDFQKGDIAEGYSVSREKKESFPLTVTSAQKNPTAFYLCASSIVPGNINSPLHFGNGTRLTVT.

J is TRBJ2-1 and V is TRBV25-1; tentatively, D is TRBD2 (6 bases). CDR1 is MGHDK and CDR2 is SYGVNS in the germline V gene. The V end lost 5 bases, the J end lost 4 bases, and 12 bases lay between the germline ends. The length of the CDR3 is 14 residues. This CDR3 is CASSPRDSYNEQFF. DNA for the CDR3: TGTGCCAGCAGTCCAAGGGACTCGTACAATGAGCAGTTCTTC.

The chain's CDR3 is CASSPGGEFNQETQYF. The CDR3 DNA follows: TGTGCCAGCTCACCAGGGGGCGAATTTAACCAAGAGACCCAGTACTTC. The rearrangement links TRBV18 to TRBJ2-5, with a weak D call TRBD1 (6 bases). The length of the CDR3 is 16 residues. The V and J ends lost 2 bases and 0 bases respectively, with 13 bases between them. Germline values: CDR1 KGHSH, CDR2 LQKENI.

The CDR3 sequence: CASSPRRSDTGELFF. The CDR3 DNA reads as TGTGCCAGCAGCCCGCGTCGGAGTGACACCGGGGAGCTGTTTTTT. The chain recombines TRBV4-2 with TRBJ2-2, with no clear D. Trimming took 4 bases from V and 3 from J, leaving 12 bases between them. CDR3 length equals 15 residues. CDR1 is LGHNA, CDR2 YNFKEQ, per germline.

This chain links TRBV4-3 with TRBJ1-3; no reliable D call. Trimming took 4 bases from V and 4 from J, leaving 14 bases between them. The CDR3 length is 15 residues. In germline, CDR1 is LGHNA, CDR2 YSLEER. CDR3 amino acids: CASSRAGNAGNTIYF. DNA for the CDR3: TGCGCCAGCAGCCGAGCGGGGAATGCGGGAAACACCATATATTTT.

The chain uses TRBV6-2 or TRBV6-3 and TRBJ2-7; 9 bases agree with TRBD1. CDR3 size: 15 residues. V shed 6 bases, J shed 1 base, and the junction held 7 bases outside the gene matches. The germline V gene has CDR1 MNHEY and CDR2 SVGEGT. For the CDR3, the DNA is TGTGCCAGCAGCACAGGGGGCCCGCCTTCCTACGAGCAGTACTTC. Translated, it gives CASSTGGPPSYEQYF.

As for this clone: Other DNA sequences from this sample encode an identical CDR3 as well. The gene calls are TRBV27 and TRBJ2-2; D might be TRBD1 (5 bases). Germline CDR1 is MNHEY and CDR2 is SMNVEV (reference sequence). The CDR3 has 14 amino acids. V gave up 3 bases and J gave up 1 base, with 6 bases separating them. Here the CDR3 reads CASSLQGNTGELFF. DNA of the CDR3: TGTGCCAGCAGTTTGCAGGGGAACACCGGGGAGCTGTTTTTT.

This chain links TRBV6-6 with TRBJ1-4, with D uncertain. Trimming removed 8 bases from V and 4 bases from J, with 11 bases in between. CDR3 length: 13 residues. Germline CDR1 and CDR2: MNHNY and SVGAGI (reference sequence). The CDR3 DNA reads TGTGCCAGCTCCCGGGGTTTTAATGAAAAACTGTTTTTT. Amino acid sequence: CASSRGFNEKLFF.

The rearrangement uses TRBV27 and TRBJ1-2; possible D gene TRBD1, 5 bases. In germline, CDR1 is MNHEY, CDR2 SMNVEV (reference sequence). The CDR3 length is 14 residues. V lost 3 bases and J 7 bases, leaving 15 bases between the germline ends. The CDR3 protein is CASSFRAAGGGYTF. The CDR3 DNA reads as TGTGCCAGCAGTTTTCGGGCGGCGGGGGGTGGCTACACCTTC.

The chain combines TRBV11-2 with TRBJ2-1; TRBD2 is a possible D gene (7 bases). Germline lookup yields CDR1 SGHAT and CDR2 FQNNGV. V was clipped by 4 bases and J by 2 bases, with 21 bases between them. This CDR3 has 18 amino acids. CDR3 sequence (DNA): TGTGCCAGCAGCTCATGGCCGGGGCGGGGGCCAACCTACAATGAGCAGTTCTTC. This translates into CASSSWPGRGPTYNEQFF.

The J gene is TRBJ1-3, the V gene TRBV4-2; TRBD1 aligns across 7 bases. This CDR3 is 15 amino acids long. CDR1 and CDR2 from the germline V gene are LGHNA and YNFKEQ. Trimming cost V 2 bases and J 0 bases; bases outside gene matches: 1. The CDR3 bases are TGTGCCAGCAGCCAAACAGGGGTCTCTGGAAACACCATATATTTT. Protein: CASSQTGVSGNTIYF.

This chain joins TRBV6-6 and TRBJ1-4; 7 bases are shared with TRBD1. The V segment lost 5 bases and the J segment 8 bases; nucleotides outside the gene matches: 8. Per germline, CDR1 MNHNY and CDR2 SVGAGI (reference sequence). The CDR3 contains 14 residues. The CDR3 loop reads CASSPQAGGEKLFF. The DNA for the CDR3 is TGTGCCAGCAGTCCACAGGCAGGGGGGGAAAAACTGTTTTTT.

The chain employs TRBV5-1 and TRBJ2-1; D might be TRBD2 (8 bases). V was clipped by 5 bases and J by 2 bases, with 26 bases between them. The germline CDR1 and CDR2 sequences are SGHRS and YFSETQ. The CDR3 has 19 residues. The CDR3 DNA reads TGCGCCAGCAGGTTCGACAAGGGGGCGCTGACTAGCGCCTACAATGAGCAGTTCTTC. It specifies CASRFDKGALTSAYNEQFF.

The V call is TRBV2, the J call TRBJ1-5; D possibly corresponds to TRBD1 (6 bases). The germline CDR1 and CDR2 sequences are SNHLY and FYNNEI. Trimming stripped 5 bases from V and 11 bases from J, with 19 bases between. The CDR3 covers 14 residues. CDR3 nucleotide sequence: TGTGCCAGCAGTTCTAAGGACAGATTTATGGCCCAGCATTTT. This gives the protein CASSSKDRFMAQHF.

The chain links TRBV27 to TRBJ2-7; no clear D gene. The germline V and J ends were trimmed by 6 bases and 7 bases, with 4 bases remaining between them. There are 9 residues in the CDR3. Germline values: CDR1 MNHEY, CDR2 SMNVEV (reference sequence). The CDR3 protein is CASSSEQYF. CDR3 DNA: TGTGCCAGCAGCTCGGAGCAGTACTTC.

The J gene is TRBJ2-6, the V gene TRBV28; TRBD1 might be the D (5 bases). The ends were cut back, 4 bases at V and 1 base at J, with 11 bases in the middle. Germline CDR1 is MDHEN and CDR2 is SYDVKM. The length of the CDR3 is 16 residues. CDR3 in amino acids: CASSSLTVSGANVLTF. CDR3 bases: TGTGCCAGCAGTTCCTTGACAGTTTCTGGGGCCAACGTCCTGACTTTC. Full variable domain (outside the CDR3, taken from reference TRBV28 and TRBJ2-6): DVKVTQSSRYLVKRTGEKVFLECVQDMDHENMFWYRQDPGLGLRLIYFSYDVKMKEKGDIPEGYSVSREKKERFSLILESASTNQTSMYLCASSSLTVSGANVLTFGAGSRLTVL.